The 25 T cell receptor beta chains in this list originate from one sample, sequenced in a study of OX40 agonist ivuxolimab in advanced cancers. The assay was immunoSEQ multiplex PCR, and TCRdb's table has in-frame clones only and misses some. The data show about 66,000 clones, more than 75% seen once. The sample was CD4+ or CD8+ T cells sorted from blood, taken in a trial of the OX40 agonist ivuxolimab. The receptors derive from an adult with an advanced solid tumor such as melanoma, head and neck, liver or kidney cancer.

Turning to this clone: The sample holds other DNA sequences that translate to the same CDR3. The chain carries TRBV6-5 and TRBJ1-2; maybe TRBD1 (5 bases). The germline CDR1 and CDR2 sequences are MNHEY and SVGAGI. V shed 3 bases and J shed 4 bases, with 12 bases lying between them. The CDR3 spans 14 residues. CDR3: CASSYQGAGYGYTF. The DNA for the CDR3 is TGTGCCAGCAGTTATCAAGGGGCCGGCTATGGCTACACCTTC.

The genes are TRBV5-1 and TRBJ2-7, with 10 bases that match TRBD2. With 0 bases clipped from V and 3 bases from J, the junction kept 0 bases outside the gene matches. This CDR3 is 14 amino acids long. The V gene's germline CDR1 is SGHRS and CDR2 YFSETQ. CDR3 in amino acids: CASSLVAGGYEQYF. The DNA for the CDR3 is TGCGCCAGCAGCTTGGTAGCGGGGGGCTACGAGCAGTACTTC.

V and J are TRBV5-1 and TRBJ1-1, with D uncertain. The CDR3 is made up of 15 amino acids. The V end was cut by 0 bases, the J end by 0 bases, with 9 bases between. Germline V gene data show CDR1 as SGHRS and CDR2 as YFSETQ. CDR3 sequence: CASSLEYLMNTEAFF. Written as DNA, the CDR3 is TGCGCCAGCAGCTTGGAATATCTCATGAACACTGAAGCTTTCTTT.

The CDR3 DNA is TGCGCCAGCAGCTCCCAGATCGGGAACACTGAAGCTTTCTTT. It specifies CASSSQIGNTEAFF. V usage is TRBV5-1 and J usage is TRBJ1-1; D call uncertain. Germline lookup yields CDR1 SGHRS and CDR2 YFSETQ. This CDR3 is 14 amino acids long. Trimming removed 3 bases from V and 1 base from J, with 10 bases in between.

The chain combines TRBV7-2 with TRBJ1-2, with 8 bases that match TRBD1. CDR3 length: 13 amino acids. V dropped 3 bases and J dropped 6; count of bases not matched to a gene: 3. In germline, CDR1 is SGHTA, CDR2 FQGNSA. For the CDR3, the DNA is TGTGCCAGCAGCTTTCAGGGGGCGAATGGCTACACCTTC. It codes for CASSFQGANGYTF.

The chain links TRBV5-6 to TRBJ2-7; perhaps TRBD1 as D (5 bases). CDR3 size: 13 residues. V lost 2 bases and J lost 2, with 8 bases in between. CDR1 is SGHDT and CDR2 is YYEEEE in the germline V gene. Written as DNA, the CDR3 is TGTGCCAGCAGCTTTACAGGAACCTACGAGCAGTACTTC. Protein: CASSFTGTYEQYF.

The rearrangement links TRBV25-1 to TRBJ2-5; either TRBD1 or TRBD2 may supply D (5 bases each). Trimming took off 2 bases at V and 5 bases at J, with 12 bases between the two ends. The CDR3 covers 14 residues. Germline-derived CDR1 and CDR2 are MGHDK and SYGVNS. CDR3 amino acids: CASSEGGGRETQYF. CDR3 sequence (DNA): TGTGCCAGCAGTGAAGGGGGTGGGCGGGAGACCCAGTACTTC. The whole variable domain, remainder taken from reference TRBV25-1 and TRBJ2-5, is EADIYQTPRYLVIGTGKKITLECSQTMGHDKMYWYQQDPGMELHLIHYSYGVNSTEKGDLSSESTVSRIRTEHFPLTLESARPSHTSQYLCASSEGGGRETQYFGPGTRLLVL.

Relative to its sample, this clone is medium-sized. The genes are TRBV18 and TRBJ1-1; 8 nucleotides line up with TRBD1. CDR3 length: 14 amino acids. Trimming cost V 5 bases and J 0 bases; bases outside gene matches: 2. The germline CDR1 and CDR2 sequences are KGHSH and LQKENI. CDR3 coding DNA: TGTGCCAGCTCAGGGGACAGGCTGAACACTGAAGCTTTCTTT. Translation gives CASSGDRLNTEAFF.

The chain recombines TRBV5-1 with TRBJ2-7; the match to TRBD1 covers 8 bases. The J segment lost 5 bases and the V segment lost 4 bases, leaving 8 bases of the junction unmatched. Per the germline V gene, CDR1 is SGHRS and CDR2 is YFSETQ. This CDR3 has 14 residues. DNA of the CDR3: TGCGCCAGCAGCGACATACAGGGGGGCAACGAGCAGTACTTC. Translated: CASSDIQGGNEQYF.

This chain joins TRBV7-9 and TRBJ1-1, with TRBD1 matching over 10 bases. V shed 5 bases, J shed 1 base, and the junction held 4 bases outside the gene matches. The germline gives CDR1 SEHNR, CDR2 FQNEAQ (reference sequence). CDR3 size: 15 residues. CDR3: CASSLRTGGNTEAFF. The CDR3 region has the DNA TGTGCCAGCAGCCTTAGGACAGGGGGGAACACTGAAGCTTTCTTT.

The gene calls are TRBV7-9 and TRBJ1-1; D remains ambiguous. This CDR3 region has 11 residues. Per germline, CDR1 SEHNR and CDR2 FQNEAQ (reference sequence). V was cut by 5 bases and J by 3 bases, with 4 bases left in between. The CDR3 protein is CASSRDTEAFF. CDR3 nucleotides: TGTGCCAGCAGCCGGGACACTGAAGCTTTCTTT.

This chain's CDR3 is CASSGTPGQGGNQPQHF. Here the CDR3 DNA reads TGTGCCAGTAGTGGAACCCCAGGACAGGGTGGCAATCAGCCCCAGCATTTT. The V gene is TRBV19, the J gene TRBJ1-5; TRBD1 matches at 8 bases. V dropped 5 bases and J dropped 2; count of bases not matched to a gene: 11. The length of the CDR3 is 17 residues. Per germline, CDR1 LNHDA and CDR2 SQIVND (reference sequence). The complete variable domain, with remaining parts taken from reference TRBV19 and TRBJ1-5, reads DGGITQSPKYLFRKEGQNVTLSCEQNLNHDAMYWYRQDPGQGLRLIYYSQIVNDFQKGDIAEGYSVSREKKESFPLTVTSAQKNPTAFYLCASSGTPGQGGNQPQHFGDGTRLSIL.

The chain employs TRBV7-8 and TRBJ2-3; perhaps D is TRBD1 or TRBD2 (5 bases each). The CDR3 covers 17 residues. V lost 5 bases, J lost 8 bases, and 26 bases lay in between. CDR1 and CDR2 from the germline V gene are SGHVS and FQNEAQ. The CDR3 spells CASSPLTGTRGSGTQYF. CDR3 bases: TGTGCCAGCAGCCCCTTAACCGGGACCCGAGGGAGTGGTACGCAGTATTTT.

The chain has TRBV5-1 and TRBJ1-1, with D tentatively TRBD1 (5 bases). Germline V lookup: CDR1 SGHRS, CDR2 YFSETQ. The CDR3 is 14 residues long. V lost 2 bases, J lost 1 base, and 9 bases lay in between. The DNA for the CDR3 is TGCGCCAGCAGCTTAAAAACAGGGAACACTGAAGCTTTCTTT. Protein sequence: CASSLKTGNTEAFF. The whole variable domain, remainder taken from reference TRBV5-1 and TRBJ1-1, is KAGVTQTPRYLIKTRGQQVTLSCSPISGHRSVSWYQQTPGQGLQFLFEYFSETQRNKGNFPGRFSGRQFSNSRSEMNVSTLELGDSALYLCASSLKTGNTEAFFGQGTRLTVV.

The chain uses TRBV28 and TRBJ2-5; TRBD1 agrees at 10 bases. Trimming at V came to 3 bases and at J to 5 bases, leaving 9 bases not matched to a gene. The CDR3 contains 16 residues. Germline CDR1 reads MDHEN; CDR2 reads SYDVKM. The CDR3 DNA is TGTGCCAGCAGTTTTCTGGACAGGGGGGTTCGGGAGACCCAGTACTTC. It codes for CASSFLDRGVRETQYF.

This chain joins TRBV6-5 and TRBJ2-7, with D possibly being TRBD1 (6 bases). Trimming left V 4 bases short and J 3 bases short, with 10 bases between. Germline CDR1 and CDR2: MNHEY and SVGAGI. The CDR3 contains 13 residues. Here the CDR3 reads CASSLDRNYEQYF. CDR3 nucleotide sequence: TGTGCCAGCAGTTTGGACAGAAACTACGAGCAGTACTTC.

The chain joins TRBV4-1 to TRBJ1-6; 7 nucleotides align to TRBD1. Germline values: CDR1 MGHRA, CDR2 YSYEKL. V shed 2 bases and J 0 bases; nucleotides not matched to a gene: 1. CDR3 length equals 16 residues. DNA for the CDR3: TGCGCCAGCAGCCAAAGGGACAGCTCCTATAATTCACCCCTCCACTTT. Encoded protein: CASSQRDSSYNSPLHF.

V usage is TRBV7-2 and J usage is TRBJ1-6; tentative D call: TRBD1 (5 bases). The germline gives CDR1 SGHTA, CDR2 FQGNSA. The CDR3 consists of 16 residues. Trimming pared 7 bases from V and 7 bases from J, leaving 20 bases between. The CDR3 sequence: CASTYTGGAANSPLHF. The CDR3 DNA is TGTGCCAGCACCTATACAGGAGGGGCCGCAAATTCACCCCTCCACTTT.

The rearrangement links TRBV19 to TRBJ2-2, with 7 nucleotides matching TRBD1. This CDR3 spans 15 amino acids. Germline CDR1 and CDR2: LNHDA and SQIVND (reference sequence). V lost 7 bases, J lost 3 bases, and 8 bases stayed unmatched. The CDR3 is CASMPLGTDTGELFF. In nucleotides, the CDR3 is TGTGCCAGTATGCCGTTGGGGACAGACACCGGGGAGCTGTTTTTT.

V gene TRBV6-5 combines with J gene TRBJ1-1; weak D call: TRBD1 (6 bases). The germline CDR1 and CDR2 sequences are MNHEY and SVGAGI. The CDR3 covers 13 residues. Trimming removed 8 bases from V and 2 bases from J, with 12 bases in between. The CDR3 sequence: CASGGGRNTEAFF. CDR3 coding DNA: TGTGCCAGCGGAGGGGGGAGAAACACTGAAGCTTTCTTT.

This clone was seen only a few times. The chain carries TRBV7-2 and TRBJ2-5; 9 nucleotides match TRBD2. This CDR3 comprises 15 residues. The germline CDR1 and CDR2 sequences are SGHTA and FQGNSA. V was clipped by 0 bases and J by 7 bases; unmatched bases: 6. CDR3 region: CASSLAVSGGGTQYF. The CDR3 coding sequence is TGTGCCAGCAGCTTAGCGGTTAGCGGGGGAGGGACCCAGTACTTC.

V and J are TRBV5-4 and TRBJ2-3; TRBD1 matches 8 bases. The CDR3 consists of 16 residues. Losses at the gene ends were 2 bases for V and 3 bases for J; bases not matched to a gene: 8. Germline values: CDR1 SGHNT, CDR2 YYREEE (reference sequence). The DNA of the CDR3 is TGTGCCAGCAGCTTTGGCGACAGGGGTCGAACAGATACGCAGTATTTT. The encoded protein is CASSFGDRGRTDTQYF.

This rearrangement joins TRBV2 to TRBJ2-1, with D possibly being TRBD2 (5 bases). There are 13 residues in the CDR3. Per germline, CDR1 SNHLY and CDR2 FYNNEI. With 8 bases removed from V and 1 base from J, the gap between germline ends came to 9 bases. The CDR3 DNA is TGTGCCAGCGAACTAGAGTCCTACAATGAGCAGTTCTTC. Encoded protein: CASELESYNEQFF.

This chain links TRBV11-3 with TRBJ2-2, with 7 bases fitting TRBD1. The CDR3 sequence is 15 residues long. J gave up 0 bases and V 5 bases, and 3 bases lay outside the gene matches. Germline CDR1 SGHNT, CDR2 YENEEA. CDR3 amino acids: CASSPGTANTGELFF. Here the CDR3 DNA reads TGTGCCAGCAGCCCGGGGACAGCGAACACCGGGGAGCTGTTTTTT.

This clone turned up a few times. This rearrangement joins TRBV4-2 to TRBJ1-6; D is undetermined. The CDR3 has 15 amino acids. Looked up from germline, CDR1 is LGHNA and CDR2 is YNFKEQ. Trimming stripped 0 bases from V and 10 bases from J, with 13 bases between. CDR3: CASSQEDGNESPLHF. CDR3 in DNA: TGTGCCAGCAGCCAAGAAGACGGGAATGAATCACCCCTCCACTTT.